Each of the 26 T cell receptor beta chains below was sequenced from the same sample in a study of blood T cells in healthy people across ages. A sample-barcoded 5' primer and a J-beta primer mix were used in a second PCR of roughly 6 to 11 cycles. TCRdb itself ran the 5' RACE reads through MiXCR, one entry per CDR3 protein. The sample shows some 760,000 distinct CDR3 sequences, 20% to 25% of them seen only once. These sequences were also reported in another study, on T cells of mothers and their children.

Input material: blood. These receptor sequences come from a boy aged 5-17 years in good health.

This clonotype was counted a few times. This CDR3 reads CASSPSGRTYQETQYF. DNA for the CDR3: TGTGCCAGCAGCCCATCGGGCAGAACGTACCAAGAGACCCAGTACTTC. V and J are TRBV7-2 and TRBJ2-5; D is unclear. The V gene lost 5 bases and the J gene lost 0 bases, with 16 bases spanning the gap. The CDR3 has 16 amino acids. The V gene's germline CDR1 is SGHTA and CDR2 FQGNSA.

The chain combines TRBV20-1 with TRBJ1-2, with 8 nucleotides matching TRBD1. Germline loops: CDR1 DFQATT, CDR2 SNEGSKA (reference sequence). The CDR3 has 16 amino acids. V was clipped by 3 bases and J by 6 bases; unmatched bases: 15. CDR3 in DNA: TGCAGTGCTAGGATGACCCCTCCCTGGACAGGGCATGGCTACACCTTC. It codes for CSARMTPPWTGHGYTF.

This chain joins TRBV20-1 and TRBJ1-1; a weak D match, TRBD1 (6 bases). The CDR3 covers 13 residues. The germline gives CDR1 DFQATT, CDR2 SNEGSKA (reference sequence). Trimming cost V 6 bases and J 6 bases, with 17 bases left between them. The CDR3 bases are TGCAGTGCAAACAGGGAGGTTTCTCCTGAAGCTTTCTTT. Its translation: CSANREVSPEAFF.

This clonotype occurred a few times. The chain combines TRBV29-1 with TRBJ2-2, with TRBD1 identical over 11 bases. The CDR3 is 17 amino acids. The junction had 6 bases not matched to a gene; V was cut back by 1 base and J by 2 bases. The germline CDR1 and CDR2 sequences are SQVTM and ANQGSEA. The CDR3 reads CSVEAGDRGVNTGELFF. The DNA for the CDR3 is TGCAGCGTTGAAGCCGGGGACAGGGGGGTTAACACCGGGGAGCTGTTTTTT.

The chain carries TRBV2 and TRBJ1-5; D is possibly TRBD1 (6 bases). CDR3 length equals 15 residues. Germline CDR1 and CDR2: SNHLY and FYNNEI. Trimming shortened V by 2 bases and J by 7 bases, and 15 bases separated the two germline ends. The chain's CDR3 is CASSEFGRGGQPQHF. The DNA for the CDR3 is TGTGCCAGCAGTGAATTCGGCAGGGGAGGCCAGCCCCAGCATTTT.

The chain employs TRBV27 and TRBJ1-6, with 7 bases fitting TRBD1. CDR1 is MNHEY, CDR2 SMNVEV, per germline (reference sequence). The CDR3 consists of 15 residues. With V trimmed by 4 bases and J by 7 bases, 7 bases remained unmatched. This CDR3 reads CASSSRQGWNSPLHF. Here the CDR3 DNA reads TGTGCCAGCAGTTCACGACAGGGCTGGAATTCACCCCTCCACTTT.

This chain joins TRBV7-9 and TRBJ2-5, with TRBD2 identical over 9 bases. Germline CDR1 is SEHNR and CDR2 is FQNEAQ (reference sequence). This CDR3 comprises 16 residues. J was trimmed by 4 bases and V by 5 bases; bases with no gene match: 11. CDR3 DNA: TGTGCCAGCAGCCGGACGGGACTAGCTCTACCAGAGACCCAGTACTTC. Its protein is CASSRTGLALPETQYF.

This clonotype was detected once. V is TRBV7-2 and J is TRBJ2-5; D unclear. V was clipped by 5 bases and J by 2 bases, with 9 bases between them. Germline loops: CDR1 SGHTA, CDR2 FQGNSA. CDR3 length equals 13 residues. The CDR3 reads CASSMTIQETQYF. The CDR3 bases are TGTGCCAGCAGCATGACCATACAAGAGACCCAGTACTTC.

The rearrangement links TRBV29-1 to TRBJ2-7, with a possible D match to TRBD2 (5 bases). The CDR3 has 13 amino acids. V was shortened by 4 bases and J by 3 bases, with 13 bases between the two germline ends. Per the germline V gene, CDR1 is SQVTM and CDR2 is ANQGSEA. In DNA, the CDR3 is TGCAGCGTTGCAGGCGGGTACGACTACGAGCAGTACTTC. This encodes CSVAGGYDYEQYF.

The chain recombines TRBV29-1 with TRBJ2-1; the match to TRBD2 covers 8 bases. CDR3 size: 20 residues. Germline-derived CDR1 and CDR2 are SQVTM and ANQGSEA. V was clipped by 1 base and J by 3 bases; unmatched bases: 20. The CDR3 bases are TGCAGCGTTGAAGGGCGGGAGGTTATAACTAAAGGGCCCTACTACAATGAGCAGTTCTTC. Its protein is CSVEGREVITKGPYYNEQFF.

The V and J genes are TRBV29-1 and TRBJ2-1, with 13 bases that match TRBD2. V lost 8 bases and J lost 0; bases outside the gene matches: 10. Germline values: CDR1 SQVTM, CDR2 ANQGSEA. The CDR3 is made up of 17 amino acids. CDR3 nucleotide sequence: TGCAGCCTAATTGGACTAGCGGGAGATAGCTCCTACAATGAGCAGTTCTTC. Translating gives CSLIGLAGDSSYNEQFF.

The CDR3: CASSPNTGSSRGYTF. DNA for the CDR3: TGTGCCAGTAGTCCCAACACAGGGTCTTCGAGGGGCTACACCTTC. The chain employs TRBV19 and TRBJ1-2; D might be TRBD1 (6 bases). Germline V gene sequence: CDR1 LNHDA, CDR2 SQIVND (reference sequence). The CDR3 has 15 amino acids. Trimming shortened V by 5 bases and J by 8 bases, and 21 bases separated the two germline ends.

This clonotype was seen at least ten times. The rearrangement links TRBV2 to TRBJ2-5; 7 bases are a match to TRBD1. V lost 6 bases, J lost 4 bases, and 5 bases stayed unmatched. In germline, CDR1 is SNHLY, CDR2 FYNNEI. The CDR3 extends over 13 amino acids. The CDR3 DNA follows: TGTGCCAGCAGCGGACAGGCTGGAGAGACCCAGTACTTC. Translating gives CASSGQAGETQYF. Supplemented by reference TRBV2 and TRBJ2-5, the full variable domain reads EPEVTQTPSHQVTQMGQEVILRCVPISNHLYFYWYRQILGQKVEFLVSFYNNEISEKSEIFDDQFSVERPDGSNFTLKIRSTKLEDSAMYFCASSGQAGETQYFGPGTRLLVL.

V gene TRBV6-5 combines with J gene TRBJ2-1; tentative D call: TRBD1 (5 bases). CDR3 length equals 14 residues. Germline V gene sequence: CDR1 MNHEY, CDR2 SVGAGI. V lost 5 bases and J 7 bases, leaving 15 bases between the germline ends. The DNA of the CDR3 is TGTGCCAGCAGTCAGGGCTCAACGGGTAATGAGCAGTTCTTC. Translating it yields CASSQGSTGNEQFF.

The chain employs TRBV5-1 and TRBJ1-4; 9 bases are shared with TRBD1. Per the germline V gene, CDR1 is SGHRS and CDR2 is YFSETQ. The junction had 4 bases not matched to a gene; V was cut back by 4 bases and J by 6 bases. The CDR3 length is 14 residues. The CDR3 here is CASSAGQGDEKLFF. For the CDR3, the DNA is TGCGCCAGCAGCGCGGGACAGGGAGATGAAAAACTGTTTTTT.

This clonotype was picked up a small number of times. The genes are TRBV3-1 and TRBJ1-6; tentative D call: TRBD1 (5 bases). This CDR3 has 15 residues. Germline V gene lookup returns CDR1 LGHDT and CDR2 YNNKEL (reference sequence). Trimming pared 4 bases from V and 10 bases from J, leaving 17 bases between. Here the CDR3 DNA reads TGTGCCAGCAGCCTCCGAGAGGGGCAGGGCTCACCCCTCCACTTT. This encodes CASSLREGQGSPLHF.

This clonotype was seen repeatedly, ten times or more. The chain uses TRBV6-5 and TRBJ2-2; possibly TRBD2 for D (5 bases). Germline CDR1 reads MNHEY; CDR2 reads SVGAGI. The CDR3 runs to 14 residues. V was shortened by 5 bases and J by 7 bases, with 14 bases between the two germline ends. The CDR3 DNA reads TGTGCCAGCAGTCAAGACCACGGGGTCGGGGAGCTGTTTTTT. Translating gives CASSQDHGVGELFF.

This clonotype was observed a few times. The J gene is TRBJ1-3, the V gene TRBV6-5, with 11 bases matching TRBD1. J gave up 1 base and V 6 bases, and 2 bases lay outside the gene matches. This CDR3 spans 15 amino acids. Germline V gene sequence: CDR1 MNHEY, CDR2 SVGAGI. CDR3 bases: TGTGCCAGCAGCGGGGACAGGGGGTCTGGAAACACCATATATTTT. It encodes CASSGDRGSGNTIYF.

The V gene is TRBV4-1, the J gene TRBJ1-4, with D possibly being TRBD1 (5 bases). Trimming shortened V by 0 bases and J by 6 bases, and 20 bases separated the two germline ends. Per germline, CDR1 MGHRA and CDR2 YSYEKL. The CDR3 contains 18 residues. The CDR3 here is CASSQERGGASNYEKLFF. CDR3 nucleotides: TGCGCCAGCAGCCAAGAAAGAGGAGGGGCGTCGAATTATGAAAAACTGTTTTTT.

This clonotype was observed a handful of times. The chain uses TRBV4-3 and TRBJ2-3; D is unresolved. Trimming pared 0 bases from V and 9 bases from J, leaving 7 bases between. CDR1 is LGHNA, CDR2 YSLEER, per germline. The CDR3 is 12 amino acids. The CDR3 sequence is CASSQERQTQYF. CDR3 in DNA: TGCGCCAGCAGCCAAGAACGGCAGACGCAGTATTTT.

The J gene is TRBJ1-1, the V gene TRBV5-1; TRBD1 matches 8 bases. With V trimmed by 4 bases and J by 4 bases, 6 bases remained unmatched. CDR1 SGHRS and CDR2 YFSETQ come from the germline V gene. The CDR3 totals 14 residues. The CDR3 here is CASSTRTGSTEAFF. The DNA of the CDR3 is TGCGCCAGCAGCACCAGGACAGGGTCCACTGAAGCTTTCTTT.

The CDR3 DNA reads as TGTGCCAGCAGTCAGTCCGGACAGTATAGCAATCAGCCCCAGCATTTT. It translates to CASSQSGQYSNQPQHF. The chain carries TRBV6-1 and TRBJ1-5, with D tentatively TRBD1 (6 bases). The V and J ends lost 5 bases and 0 bases respectively, with 14 bases between them. This CDR3 is built from 16 residues. CDR1 and CDR2 (germline): MNHNS, SASEGT.

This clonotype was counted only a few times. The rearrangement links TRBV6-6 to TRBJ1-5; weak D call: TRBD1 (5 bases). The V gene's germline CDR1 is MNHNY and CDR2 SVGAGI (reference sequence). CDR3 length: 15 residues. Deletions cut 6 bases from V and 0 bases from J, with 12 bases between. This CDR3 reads CASRQQDFSNQPQHF. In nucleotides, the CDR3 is TGTGCCAGCAGACAACAGGACTTTAGCAATCAGCCCCAGCATTTT.

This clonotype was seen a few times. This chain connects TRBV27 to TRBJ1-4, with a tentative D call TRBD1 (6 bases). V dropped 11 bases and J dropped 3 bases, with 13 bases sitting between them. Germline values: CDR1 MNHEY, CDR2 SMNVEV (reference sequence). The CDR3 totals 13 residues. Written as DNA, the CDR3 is TGTGCCGGTCAGGGGAGGGCTAATGAAAAACTGTTTTTT. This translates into CAGQGRANEKLFF.

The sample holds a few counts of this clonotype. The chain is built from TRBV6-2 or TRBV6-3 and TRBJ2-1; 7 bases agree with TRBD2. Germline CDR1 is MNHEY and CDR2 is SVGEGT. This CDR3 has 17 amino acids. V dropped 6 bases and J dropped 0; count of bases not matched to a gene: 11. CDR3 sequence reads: CASSTHRAGSSYNEQFF. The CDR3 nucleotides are TGTGCCAGCAGCACGCACCGAGCGGGAAGCTCCTACAATGAGCAGTTCTTC.

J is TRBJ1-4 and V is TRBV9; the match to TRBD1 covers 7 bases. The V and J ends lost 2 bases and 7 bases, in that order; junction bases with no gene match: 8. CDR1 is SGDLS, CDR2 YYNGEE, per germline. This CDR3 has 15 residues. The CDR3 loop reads CASSVRTGGTEKLFF. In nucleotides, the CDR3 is TGTGCCAGCAGCGTTCGGACAGGCGGCACTGAAAAACTGTTTTTT.